The 28 T cell receptor beta chains below all came from one sample that was sequenced in a study of blood T cell repertoires in COVID-19. Some clones are missing from TCRdb's copy, which holds only in-frame ones; the method was immunoSEQ multiplex PCR. The table records some 130,000 clones, 88% of them present only once. The sequencing input was peripheral blood. The receptors were sampled from a man aged 50 to 59 with acute or convalescent COVID-19.

This chain links TRBV7-8 with TRBJ2-5; 14 nucleotides align to TRBD2. The CDR3 is 16 amino acids. Germline V CDR1 and CDR2: SGHVS, FQNEAQ. Trimming at V came to 3 bases and at J to 5 bases, leaving 5 bases not matched to a gene. CDR3 bases: TGTGCCAGCAGCTTCCGGACTAGCGGGGGGCCGGAGACCCAGTACTTC. It specifies CASSFRTSGGPETQYF.

The chain couples TRBV15 to TRBJ1-3, with 7 bases matching TRBD1. Per the germline V gene, CDR1 is LNHNV and CDR2 is YYDKDF (reference sequence). This CDR3 region has 14 residues. J lost 4 bases, V lost 5 bases, and 5 bases had no gene match. Here the CDR3 DNA reads TGTGCCACCAGCGCAGTGACAGGGGGAAACACCATATATTTT. Translating gives CATSAVTGGNTIYF.

The rearrangement links TRBV7-9 to TRBJ1-1; the match to TRBD1 covers 9 bases. The CDR3 is made up of 16 amino acids. The V gene end was trimmed by 1 base and the J gene end by 4 bases; junction bases not matched to a gene: 7. CDR1 is SEHNR, CDR2 FQNEAQ, per germline (reference sequence). CDR3 DNA sequence: TGTGCCAGCAGCTTAGAATGGACAGGGGTTGTCACTGAAGCTTTCTTT. Its protein is CASSLEWTGVVTEAFF.

This chain uses TRBV7-8 with TRBJ1-1; the D gene is possibly TRBD1 (5 bases). V lost 0 bases, J lost 4 bases, and 12 bases lay in between. The CDR3 spans 15 residues. The germline CDR1 and CDR2 sequences are SGHVS and FQNEAQ. The CDR3 DNA reads TGTGCCAGCAGCTTAGCTCTCGGGGGTAGCACTGAAGCTTTCTTT. This sequence encodes CASSLALGGSTEAFF.

This clone was recorded once. V is TRBV12-5 and J is TRBJ2-2, with D unclear. CDR3 length: 12 residues. Germline lookup yields CDR1 LGHNT and CDR2 FRNRAP. V was pared by 8 bases and J by 6 bases, with 10 bases between. The CDR3 protein is CASQEMPGELFF. In DNA form, the CDR3 reads TGTGCTAGTCAGGAAATGCCCGGGGAGCTGTTTTTT.

The J gene is TRBJ2-6, the V gene TRBV18; possible D gene TRBD2, 5 bases. The CDR3 runs 16 residues. Trimming took off 2 bases at V and 2 bases at J, with 10 bases between the two ends. The germline V gene has CDR1 KGHSH and CDR2 LQKENI. CDR3 in amino acids: CASSPVGETGANVLTF. DNA of the CDR3: TGTGCCAGCTCACCAGTCGGGGAAACTGGGGCCAACGTCCTGACTTTC.

The rearrangement uses TRBV2 and TRBJ2-5; no clear D. The length of the CDR3 is 12 residues. Per germline, CDR1 SNHLY and CDR2 FYNNEI. Trimming pared 4 bases from V and 1 base from J, leaving 4 bases between. CDR3 sequence: CASSAFQETQYF. CDR3 coding DNA: TGTGCCAGCAGTGCCTTCCAAGAGACCCAGTACTTC.

The chain combines TRBV10-3 with TRBJ2-1; D not certain. The CDR3 runs 13 residues. Trimming cost V 8 bases and J 0 bases, with 8 bases left between them. The germline CDR1 and CDR2 sequences are ENHRY and SYGVKD. The CDR3 reads CAISGYSYNEQFF. The CDR3 DNA is TGTGCCATCTCCGGGTACTCCTACAATGAGCAGTTCTTC.

The rearrangement uses TRBV10-3 and TRBJ2-2, with a possible D match to TRBD2 (6 bases). Trimming took 10 bases from V and 1 from J, leaving 13 bases between them. The CDR3 is 14 amino acids. The germline gives CDR1 ENHRY, CDR2 SYGVKD. CDR3 sequence (DNA): TGTGCCACGAAAGGGACTGGGAACACCGGGGAGCTGTTTTTT. Protein: CATKGTGNTGELFF.

This clone showed up just a few times. V usage is TRBV27 and J usage is TRBJ2-3; a weak D match, TRBD2 (5 bases). This CDR3 has 15 residues. The V gene's germline CDR1 is MNHEY and CDR2 SMNVEV (reference sequence). Trimming stripped 5 bases from V and 3 bases from J, with 15 bases between. The CDR3 DNA reads TGTGCCAGCAGTCACCGAGAGGGCGGGACAGATACGCAGTATTTT. Residues: CASSHREGGTDTQYF.

The chain uses TRBV5-1 and TRBJ1-2; no firm D call. Germline V gene sequence: CDR1 SGHRS, CDR2 YFSETQ. Trimming left V 4 bases short and J 1 base short, with 5 bases between. The CDR3 runs 12 residues. Here the CDR3 DNA reads TGCGCCAGCAGCGGAGATAACTATGGCTACACCTTC. Translating gives CASSGDNYGYTF.

The chain links TRBV5-6 to TRBJ1-2; 12 bases agree with TRBD1. V lost 4 bases to trimming and J lost 7 bases; unmatched junction nucleotides: 8. The CDR3 spans 15 residues. CDR1 and CDR2 (germline): SGHDT, YYEEEE. The DNA of the CDR3 is TGTGCCAGCAGCCCCTCCGGGACAGGGGGCTCTGGCTACACCTTC. Protein product: CASSPSGTGGSGYTF.

This clone was counted once. Other DNA variants within this sample encode the same CDR3. This chain joins TRBV5-1 and TRBJ1-2; no definite D call. V lost 4 bases and J 0 bases, leaving 7 bases between the germline ends. The CDR3 sequence is 13 residues long. The germline V gene has CDR1 SGHRS and CDR2 YFSETQ. The CDR3 DNA reads as TGCGCCAGCAGCCTAAGTGCTAACTATGGCTACACCTTC. Protein product: CASSLSANYGYTF.

This clone appeared a few times. J is TRBJ1-5 and V is TRBV7-2, with 9 bases identical to TRBD1. The CDR3 extends over 16 amino acids. V was pared by 4 bases and J by 3 bases, with 7 bases of the junction left unmatched. Germline CDR1 SGHTA, CDR2 FQGNSA. CDR3 protein: CASSSRTGATNQPQHF. In DNA form, the CDR3 reads TGTGCCAGCAGCTCCCGGACAGGGGCTACCAATCAGCCCCAGCATTTT. Drawing the rest from reference TRBV7-2 and TRBJ1-5, the complete variable domain is GAGVSQSPSNKVTEKGKDVELRCDPISGHTALYWYRQSLGQGLEFLIYFQGNSAPDKSGLPSDRFSAERTGGSVSTLTIQRTQQEDSAVYLCASSSRTGATNQPQHFGDGTRLSIL.

The CDR3 bases are TGCGCCAGCAGCGCGACGGGTGCTCAAGGCTACACCTTC. Protein product: CASSATGAQGYTF. This sequence joins TRBV5-1 and TRBJ1-2; no clear D. V lost 4 bases, J lost 8 bases, and 15 bases lay in between. The CDR3 totals 13 residues. The germline V gene encodes CDR1 SGHRS and CDR2 YFSETQ.

The genes are TRBV19 and TRBJ1-1, with TRBD1 as a possible D gene (5 bases). The CDR3 consists of 14 residues. V lost 3 bases to trimming and J lost 5 bases, with 13 bases between them. Germline lookup yields CDR1 LNHDA and CDR2 SQIVND (reference sequence). The DNA for the CDR3 is TGTGCCAGTAGTATCCAGGGCGGCTTTACTGAAGCTTTCTTT. Translation gives CASSIQGGFTEAFF. Looking up the rest from reference TRBV19 and TRBJ1-1 gives the full variable domain: DGGITQSPKYLFRKEGQNVTLSCEQNLNHDAMYWYRQDPGQGLRLIYYSQIVNDFQKGDIAEGYSVSREKKESFPLTVTSAQKNPTAFYLCASSIQGGFTEAFFGQGTRLTVV.

V is TRBV18 and J is TRBJ2-1; 7 bases map to TRBD1. CDR1 is KGHSH and CDR2 is LQKENI in the germline V gene. The CDR3 is 16 residues long. V lost 3 bases and J lost 0; bases outside the gene matches: 5. Here the CDR3 reads CASSPQTGISYNEQFF. In DNA form, the CDR3 reads TGTGCCAGCTCACCGCAGACAGGGATCTCCTACAATGAGCAGTTCTTC.

The genes are TRBV6-4 and TRBJ2-3, with 9 bases identical to TRBD2. The CDR3 is made up of 15 amino acids. Germline V CDR1 and CDR2: MRHNA, SNTAGT. The V and J ends lost 2 bases and 5 bases, in that order; junction bases with no gene match: 5. The CDR3: CASSDEAGGQDTQYF. The CDR3 coding sequence is TGTGCCAGCAGTGACGAGGCGGGGGGGCAAGATACGCAGTATTTT.

V usage is TRBV7-9 and J usage is TRBJ2-7, with TRBD1 matching 7 bases. This CDR3 region has 13 residues. V was pared by 4 bases and J by 2 bases, with 2 bases of the junction left unmatched. Germline lookup yields CDR1 SEHNR and CDR2 FQNEAQ (reference sequence). The CDR3 DNA follows: TGTGCCAGCAGCTGGGGACAGACCTACGAGCAGTACTTC. It yields the protein CASSWGQTYEQYF.

The V call is TRBV27, the J call TRBJ1-5; TRBD1 aligns across 12 bases. The CDR3 is made up of 17 amino acids. J lost 7 bases, V lost 4 bases, and 11 bases had no gene match. CDR1 MNHEY and CDR2 SMNVEV come from the germline V gene (reference sequence). The CDR3 sequence: CASSSTPGTGGAQPQHF. In DNA, the CDR3 is TGTGCCAGCAGTTCAACCCCGGGGACAGGGGGCGCCCAGCCCCAGCATTTT.

This sequence joins TRBV12-5 and TRBJ2-2, with TRBD2 identical over 7 bases. The CDR3 sequence is 15 residues long. Trimming at V came to 1 base and at J to 6 bases, leaving 5 bases not matched to a gene. Looked up from germline, CDR1 is LGHNT and CDR2 is FRNRAP. The CDR3 DNA sequence: TGTGCTAGTGGTTTGGACAGACTAGCCCCCGGGGAGCTGTTTTTT. Protein product: CASGLDRLAPGELFF.

J is TRBJ1-1 and V is TRBV28; a possible D gene is TRBD1 (5 bases). There are 14 residues in the CDR3. The V gene's germline CDR1 is MDHEN and CDR2 SYDVKM. V was cut by 3 bases and J by 6 bases, with 14 bases left in between. Here the CDR3 reads CASSFGYRGAEAFF. Written as DNA, the CDR3 is TGTGCCAGCAGTTTCGGCTACCGGGGGGCTGAAGCTTTCTTT. Drawing the rest from reference TRBV28 and TRBJ1-1, the complete variable domain is DVKVTQSSRYLVKRTGEKVFLECVQDMDHENMFWYRQDPGLGLRLIYFSYDVKMKEKGDIPEGYSVSREKKERFSLILESASTNQTSMYLCASSFGYRGAEAFFGQGTRLTVV.

With respect to this clone: The sample holds other DNA sequences that translate to the same CDR3. The gene calls are TRBV7-9 and TRBJ1-1, with D hard to call. Trimming cost V 1 base and J 1 base, with 4 bases left between them. CDR1 is SEHNR, CDR2 FQNEAQ, per germline (reference sequence). The CDR3 is 13 residues long. CDR3 in DNA: TGTGCCAGCAGCTTAGAGCGGAACACTGAAGCTTTCTTT. It is translated as CASSLERNTEAFF.

This clone was seen a few times. This sequence joins TRBV4-1 and TRBJ1-2, with 10 bases identical to TRBD1. CDR3 size: 16 residues. Germline CDR1 is MGHRA and CDR2 is YSYEKL. V lost 1 base to trimming and J lost 4 bases; unmatched junction nucleotides: 6. The DNA of the CDR3 is TGCGCCAGCAGCCAAGTTCCGGGACAGGGGTTCTATGGCTACACCTTC. Protein sequence: CASSQVPGQGFYGYTF.

This clone came up a few times. CDR3: CASSHPGLSYEQYF. In DNA, the CDR3 is TGCGCCAGCAGCCACCCGGGACTCTCCTACGAGCAGTACTTC. J is TRBJ2-7 and V is TRBV4-1, with D perhaps matching TRBD2 (6 bases). V lost 3 bases and J 0 bases, leaving 9 bases between the germline ends. CDR1 is MGHRA, CDR2 YSYEKL, per germline. The CDR3 length is 14 residues.

The chain links TRBV9 to TRBJ2-2, with D possibly being TRBD2 (6 bases). Trimming stripped 0 bases from V and 3 bases from J, with 12 bases between. The CDR3 covers 16 residues. The germline gives CDR1 SGDLS, CDR2 YYNGEE. CDR3 sequence (DNA): TGTGCCAGCAGCGTAGCCTGGCGGGGCGACACCGGGGAGCTGTTTTTT. Its translation: CASSVAWRGDTGELFF. The full variable domain, rest sourced from reference TRBV9 and TRBJ2-2, is DSGVTQTPKHLITATGQRVTLRCSPRSGDLSVYWYQQSLDQGLQFLIQYYNGEERAKGNILERFSAQQFPDLHSELNLSSLELGDSALYFCASSVAWRGDTGELFFGEGSRLTVL.

This chain's CDR3 is CASSSGDRGGEKLFF. In DNA form, the CDR3 reads TGTGCCAGCAGCTCGGGCGACAGGGGTGGTGAAAAACTGTTTTTT. V gene TRBV7-9 combines with J gene TRBJ1-4, with 8 bases that match TRBD1. The CDR3 runs 15 residues. From germline, CDR1 is SEHNR and CDR2 FQNEAQ (reference sequence). The junction had 8 bases not matched to a gene; V was cut back by 4 bases and J by 7 bases.

V gene TRBV10-1 combines with J gene TRBJ1-1; D is unclear. The CDR3 is made up of 14 amino acids. Trimming stripped 0 bases from V and 1 base from J, with 6 bases between. The V gene's germline CDR1 is WNHNN and CDR2 SYGVQD (reference sequence). In DNA, the CDR3 is TGCGCCAGCAGTGAGTCGTACGGGAACACTGAAGCTTTCTTT. Encoded protein: CASSESYGNTEAFF.